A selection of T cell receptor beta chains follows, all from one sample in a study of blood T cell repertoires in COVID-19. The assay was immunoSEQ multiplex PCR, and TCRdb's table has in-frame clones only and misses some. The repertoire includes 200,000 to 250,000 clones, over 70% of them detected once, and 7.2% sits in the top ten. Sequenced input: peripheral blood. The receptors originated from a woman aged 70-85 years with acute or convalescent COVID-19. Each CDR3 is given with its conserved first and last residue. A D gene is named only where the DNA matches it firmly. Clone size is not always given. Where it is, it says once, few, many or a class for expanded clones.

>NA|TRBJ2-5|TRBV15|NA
TGTGCCACCAGCATAGGCGGGCTGCTAGGGACCCAGTACTTC
CATSIGGLLGTQYF
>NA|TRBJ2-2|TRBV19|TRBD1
TGTGCCAGTAGCGCGGACAGGGCAATTGGGGAGCTGTTTTTT
CASSADRAIGELFF
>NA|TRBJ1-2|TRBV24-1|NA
TGTGCCACCAGCAAGGGAGTAAACTATGGCTACACCTTC
CATSKGVNYGYTF
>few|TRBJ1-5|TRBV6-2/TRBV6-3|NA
TGTGCCAGCAGTTACTCGGGGAGGGGTGGGCAGCCCCAGCATTTT
CASSYSGRGGQPQHF
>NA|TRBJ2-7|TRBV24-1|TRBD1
TGTGCCACCAGTGATGGGACCGGGACAGGGGTCTGGGAGCAGTACTTC
CATSDGTGTGVWEQYF
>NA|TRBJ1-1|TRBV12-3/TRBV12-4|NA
TGTGCCAGCAGACTAACAGGTTACGCTGAAGCTTTCTTT
CASRLTGYAEAFF
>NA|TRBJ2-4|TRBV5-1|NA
TGCGCCAGCAGCTTGGAAGGAGGGTCTAAAAACATTCAGTACTTC
CASSLEGGSKNIQYF
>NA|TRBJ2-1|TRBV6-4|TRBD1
TGTGCCAGCAGCCCGGGACAGGGGGCGATTGAGCAGTTCTTC
CASSPGQGAIEQFF
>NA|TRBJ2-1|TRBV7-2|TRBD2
TGTGCCAGCAGCGCTCTAAGCGGGGGGGCACGGAATGAGCAGTTCTTC
CASSALSGGARNEQFF
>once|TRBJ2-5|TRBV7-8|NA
TGTGCCAGCAGCTTAGCTTCCGGACAGCAAGAGACCCAGTACTTC
CASSLASGQQETQYF
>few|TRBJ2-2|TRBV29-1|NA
TGCAGCGTTAGAGGAAGCGGGGAGCTGTTTTTT
CSVRGSGELFF
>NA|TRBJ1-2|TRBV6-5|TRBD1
TGTGCCAGCAGTTACGTAACAGGGGCTGAGGCTGGCTACACCTTC
CASSYVTGAEAGYTF
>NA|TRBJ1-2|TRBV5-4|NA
TGTGCCAGCAGCGTCCCGGGACTCTCTGGCTACACCTTC
CASSVPGLSGYTF
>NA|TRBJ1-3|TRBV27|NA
TGTGCCAGCAGTTTACTTCACAGGGCATCCGGAAACACCATATATTTT
CASSLLHRASGNTIYF
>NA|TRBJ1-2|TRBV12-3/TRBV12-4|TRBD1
TGTGCCAGCAGTTTAGTCAGGGGGGATGGCTACACCTTC
CASSLVRGDGYTF
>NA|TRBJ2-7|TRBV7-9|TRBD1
TGTGCCAGCAGCTCCGGGACAGGCGGACAGTACTTC
CASSSGTGGQYF
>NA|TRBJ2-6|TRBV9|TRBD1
TGTGCCAGCAGCCCAGACAGGGGGCGTTTTTCTGGGGCCAACGTCCTGACTTTC
CASSPDRGRFSGANVLTF
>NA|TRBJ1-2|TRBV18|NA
TGTGCCAGCTCACCCCAGGATGGCTACACCTTC
CASSPQDGYTF
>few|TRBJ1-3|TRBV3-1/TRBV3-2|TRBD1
TGTGCCAGCAGCCCAGGGGGCAACAGAAACACCATATATTTT
CASSPGGNRNTIYF
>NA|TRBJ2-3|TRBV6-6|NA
TGTGCCAGCAGGGCTACCGGGACAACGCAGTATTTT
CASRATGTTQYF